The clone carrying this T cell receptor (beta chain) was counted once. As yet, its antigen is unknown. Investigators excluded patients with uncontrolled infection, other autoimmune disease, pregnancy or lactation. On the basis of clinical symptoms, serum thyroxine and TRAb, thyroid ultrasound and orbital computed tomography, diagnoses were made. There are 17 residues in the CDR3. Deletions cut 0 bases from V and 4 bases from J, with 13 bases between. The germline V gene has CDR1 SGHAT and CDR2 FQNNGV. This entry is derived from a study of T cells in Graves' hyperthyroidism and ophthalmopathy. RNA transcripts gave rise to amplified TCR beta CDR3 regions. RT-PCR in the first round (using the HTBI primer set) targeted the TCR CDR3. TCRdb itself ran the multiplex PCR reads through MiXCR, one entry per CDR3 protein. The table includes 550,000 to 700,000 distinct CDR3 sequences, around 45% detected once. Notes on the study in general: Ophthalmopathy and stable hyperthyroidism were separated by a 13 V-J model. Ophthalmopathy prediction by the model preceded onset by a median about 6.5 months.

This chain links TRBV11-2 with TRBJ2-6, with D possibly matching TRBD2 (6 bases). Sequenced material: peripheral blood or thyroid tissue (not recorded which). The TCR was taken from an adult woman with Graves' disease, either hyperthyroidism or ophthalmopathy (not recorded which). For the CDR3, the DNA is TGTGCCAGCAGCTTAGATGCGGGATCGAGCGGGGCCAACGTCCTGACTTTC. Translation: CASSLDAGSSGANVLTF. The whole variable domain, filled in from reference TRBV11-2 and TRBJ2-6, reads EAGVAQSPRYKIIEKRQSVAFWCNPISGHATLYWYQQILGQGPKLLIQFQNNGVVDDSQLPKDRFSAERLKGVDSTLKIQPAKLEDSAVYLCASSLDAGSSGANVLTFGAGSRLTVL.